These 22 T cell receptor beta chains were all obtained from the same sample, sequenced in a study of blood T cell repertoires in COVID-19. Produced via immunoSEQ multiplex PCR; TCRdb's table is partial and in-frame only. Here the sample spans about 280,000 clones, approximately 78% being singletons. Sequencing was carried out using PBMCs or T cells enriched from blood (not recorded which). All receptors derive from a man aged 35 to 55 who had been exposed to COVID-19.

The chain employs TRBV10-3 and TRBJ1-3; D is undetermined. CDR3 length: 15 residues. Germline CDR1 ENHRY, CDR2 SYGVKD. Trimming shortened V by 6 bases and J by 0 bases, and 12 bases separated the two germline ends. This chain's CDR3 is CAIRTQRHSGNTIYF. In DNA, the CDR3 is TGTGCCATCAGAACACAGAGACACTCTGGAAACACCATATATTTT.

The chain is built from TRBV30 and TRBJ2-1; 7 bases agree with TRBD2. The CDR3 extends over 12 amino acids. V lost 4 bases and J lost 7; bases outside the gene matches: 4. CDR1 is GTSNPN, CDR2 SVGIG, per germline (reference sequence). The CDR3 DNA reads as TGTGCCTGGATGGGAGGGAAGAATGAGCAGTTCTTC. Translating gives CAWMGGKNEQFF.

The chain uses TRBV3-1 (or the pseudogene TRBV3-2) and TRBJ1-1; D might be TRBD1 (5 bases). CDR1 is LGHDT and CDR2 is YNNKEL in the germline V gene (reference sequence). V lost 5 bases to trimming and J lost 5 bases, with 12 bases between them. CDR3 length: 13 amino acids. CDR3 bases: TGTGCCAGCAGCTCCCAGGGTTTTACTGAAGCTTTCTTT. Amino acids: CASSSQGFTEAFF.

In DNA, the CDR3 is TGTGCCAGCAGCCCGACAGCGCCCTATGGCTACACCTTC. Encoded protein: CASSPTAPYGYTF. The genes are TRBV3-1 (or the pseudogene TRBV3-2) and TRBJ1-2; the D gene is possibly TRBD1 (5 bases). Per the germline V gene, CDR1 is LGHDT and CDR2 is YNNKEL (reference sequence). The CDR3 loop spans 13 amino acids. Trimming stripped 4 bases from V and 4 bases from J, with 10 bases between.

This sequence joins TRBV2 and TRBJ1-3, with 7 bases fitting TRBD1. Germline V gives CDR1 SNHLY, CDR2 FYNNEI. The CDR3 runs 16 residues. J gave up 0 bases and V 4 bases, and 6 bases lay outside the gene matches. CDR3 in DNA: TGTGCCAGCAGTGTCCGACAGGGCAGCTCTGGAAACACCATATATTTT. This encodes CASSVRQGSSGNTIYF.

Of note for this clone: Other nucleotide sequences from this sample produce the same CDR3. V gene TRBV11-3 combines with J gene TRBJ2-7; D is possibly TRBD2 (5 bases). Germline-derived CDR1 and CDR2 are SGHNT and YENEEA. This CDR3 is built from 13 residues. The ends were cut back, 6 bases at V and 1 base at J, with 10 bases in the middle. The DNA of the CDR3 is TGTGCCAGCAGTAGGAGCGGATCCTACGAGCAGTACTTC. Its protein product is CASSRSGSYEQYF. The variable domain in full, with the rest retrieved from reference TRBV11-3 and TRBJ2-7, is EAGVVQSPRYKIIEKKQPVAFWCNPISGHNTLYWYLQNLGQGPELLIRYENEEAVDDSQLPKDRFSAERLKGVDSTLKIQPAELGDSAVYLCASSRSGSYEQYFGPGTRLTVT.

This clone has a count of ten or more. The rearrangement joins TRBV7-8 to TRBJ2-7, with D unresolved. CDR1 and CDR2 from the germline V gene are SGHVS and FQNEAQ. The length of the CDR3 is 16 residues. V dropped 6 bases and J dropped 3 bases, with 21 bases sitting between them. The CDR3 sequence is CASSLAAGVGIYEQYF. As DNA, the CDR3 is TGTGCCAGCAGTCTGGCGGCTGGAGTCGGTATCTACGAGCAGTACTTC.

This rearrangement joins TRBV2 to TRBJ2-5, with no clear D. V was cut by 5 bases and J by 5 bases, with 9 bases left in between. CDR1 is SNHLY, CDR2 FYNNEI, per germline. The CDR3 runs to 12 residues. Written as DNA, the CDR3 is TGTGCCAGCAGTCCGCAGAGGGAGACCCAGTACTTC. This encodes CASSPQRETQYF.

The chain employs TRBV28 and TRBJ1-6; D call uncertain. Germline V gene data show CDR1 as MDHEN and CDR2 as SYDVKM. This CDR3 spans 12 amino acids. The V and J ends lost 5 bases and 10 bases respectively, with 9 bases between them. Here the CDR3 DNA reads TGTGCCAGCAGTGGGGAGAGATCACCCCTCCACTTT. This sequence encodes CASSGERSPLHF.

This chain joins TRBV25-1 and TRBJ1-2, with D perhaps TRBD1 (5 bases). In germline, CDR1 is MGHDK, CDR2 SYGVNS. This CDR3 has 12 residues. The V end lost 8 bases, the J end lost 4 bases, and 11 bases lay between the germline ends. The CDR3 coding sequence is TGTGCCAGCGTGGACACGGGCTATGGCTACACCTTC. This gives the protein CASVDTGYGYTF.

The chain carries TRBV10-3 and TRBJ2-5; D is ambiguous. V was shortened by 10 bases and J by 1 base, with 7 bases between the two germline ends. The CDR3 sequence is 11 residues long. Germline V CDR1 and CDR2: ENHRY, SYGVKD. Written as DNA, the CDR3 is TGTGCCACCTCCTCCCAAGAGACCCAGTACTTC. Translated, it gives CATSSQETQYF.

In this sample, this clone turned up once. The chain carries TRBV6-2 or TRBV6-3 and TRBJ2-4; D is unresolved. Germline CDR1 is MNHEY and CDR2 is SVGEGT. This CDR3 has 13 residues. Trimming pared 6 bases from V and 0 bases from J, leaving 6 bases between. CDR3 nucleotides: TGTGCCAGCAGCGCGGTAGCCAAAAACATTCAGTACTTC. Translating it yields CASSAVAKNIQYF.

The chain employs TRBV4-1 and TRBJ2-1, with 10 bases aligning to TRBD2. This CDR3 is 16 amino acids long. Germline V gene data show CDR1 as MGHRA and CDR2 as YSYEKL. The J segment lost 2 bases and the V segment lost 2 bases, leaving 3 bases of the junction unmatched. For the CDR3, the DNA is TGCGCCAGCAGCCAACTTCTAGCGGGGGCCTACAATGAGCAGTTCTTC. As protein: CASSQLLAGAYNEQFF.

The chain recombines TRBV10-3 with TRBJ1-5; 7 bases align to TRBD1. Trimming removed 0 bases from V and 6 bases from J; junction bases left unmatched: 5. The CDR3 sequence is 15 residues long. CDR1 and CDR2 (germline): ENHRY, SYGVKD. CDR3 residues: CAISESVGGGQPQHF. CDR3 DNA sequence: TGTGCCATCAGTGAGTCGGTAGGGGGCGGTCAGCCCCAGCATTTT.

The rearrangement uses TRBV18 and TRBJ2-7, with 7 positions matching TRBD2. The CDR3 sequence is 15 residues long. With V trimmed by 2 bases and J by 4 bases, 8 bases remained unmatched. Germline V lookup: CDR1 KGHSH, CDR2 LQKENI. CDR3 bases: TGTGCCAGCTCACCAGGGCAGCGGGGCCTATACGAGCAGTACTTC. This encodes CASSPGQRGLYEQYF.

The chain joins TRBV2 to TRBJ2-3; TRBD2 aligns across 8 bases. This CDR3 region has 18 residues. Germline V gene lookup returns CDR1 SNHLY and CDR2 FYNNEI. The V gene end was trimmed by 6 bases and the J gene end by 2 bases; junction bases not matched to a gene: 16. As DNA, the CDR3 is TGTGCCAGCAGAAACGCGGGAGGAAGGGGTCAGGCCACAGATACGCAGTATTTT. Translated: CASRNAGGRGQATDTQYF.

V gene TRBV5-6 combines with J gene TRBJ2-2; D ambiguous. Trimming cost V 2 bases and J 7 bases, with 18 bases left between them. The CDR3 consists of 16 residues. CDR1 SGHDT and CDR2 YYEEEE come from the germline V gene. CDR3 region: CASSFSQPNSLGELFF. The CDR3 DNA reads TGTGCCAGCAGCTTCTCCCAACCAAATTCACTCGGGGAGCTGTTTTTT.

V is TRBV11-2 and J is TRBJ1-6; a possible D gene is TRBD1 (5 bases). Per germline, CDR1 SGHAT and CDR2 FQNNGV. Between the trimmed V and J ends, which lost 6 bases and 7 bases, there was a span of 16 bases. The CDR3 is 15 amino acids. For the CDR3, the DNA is TGTGCCAGCAGAAATATTAGGGGAAGGAATTCACCCCTCCACTTT. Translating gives CASRNIRGRNSPLHF.

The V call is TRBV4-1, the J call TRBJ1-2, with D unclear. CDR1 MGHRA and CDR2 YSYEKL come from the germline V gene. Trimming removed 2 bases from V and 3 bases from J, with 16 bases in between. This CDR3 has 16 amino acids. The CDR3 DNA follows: TGCGCCAGCAGCCAACCCCCGCGGGGTGGTGACTATGGCTACACCTTC. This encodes CASSQPPRGGDYGYTF.

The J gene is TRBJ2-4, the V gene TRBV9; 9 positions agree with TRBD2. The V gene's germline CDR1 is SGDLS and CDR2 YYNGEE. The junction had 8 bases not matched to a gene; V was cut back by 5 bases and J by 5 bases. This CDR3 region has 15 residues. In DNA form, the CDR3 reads TGTGCCAGCAGAGGAGCGGGAGGTGAGGAAAACATTCAGTACTTC. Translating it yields CASRGAGGEENIQYF.

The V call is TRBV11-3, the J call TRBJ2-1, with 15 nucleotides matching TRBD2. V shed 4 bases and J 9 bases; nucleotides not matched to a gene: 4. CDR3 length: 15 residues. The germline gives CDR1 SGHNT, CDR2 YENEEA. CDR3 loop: CASSSGTSGRSEQFF. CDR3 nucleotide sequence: TGTGCCAGCAGCTCTGGGACTAGCGGGAGGAGTGAGCAGTTCTTC.

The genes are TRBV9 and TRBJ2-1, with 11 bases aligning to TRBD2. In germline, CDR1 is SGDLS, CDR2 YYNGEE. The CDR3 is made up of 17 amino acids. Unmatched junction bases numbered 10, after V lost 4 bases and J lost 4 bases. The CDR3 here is CASSTLLAGDPYNEQFF. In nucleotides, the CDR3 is TGTGCCAGCAGCACCTTACTAGCGGGGGACCCTTACAATGAGCAGTTCTTC.